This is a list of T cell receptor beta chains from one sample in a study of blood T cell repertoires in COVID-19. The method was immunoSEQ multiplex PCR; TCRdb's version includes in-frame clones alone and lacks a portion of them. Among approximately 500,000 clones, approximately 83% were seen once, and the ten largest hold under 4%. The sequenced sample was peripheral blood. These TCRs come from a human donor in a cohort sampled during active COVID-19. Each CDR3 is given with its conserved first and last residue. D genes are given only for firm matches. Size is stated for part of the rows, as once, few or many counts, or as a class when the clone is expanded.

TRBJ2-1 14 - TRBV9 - CASSVGTNYNEQFF TGTGCCAGCAGCGTAGGGACTAACTACAATGAGCAGTTCTTC
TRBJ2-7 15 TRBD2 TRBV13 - CASSGREGISYEQYF TGTGCCAGCTCTGGGCGGGAGGGAATATCCTACGAGCAGTACTTC
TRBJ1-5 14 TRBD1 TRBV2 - CASSGQGVFQPQHF TGTGCCAGCAGCGGACAGGGCGTATTTCAGCCCCAGCATTTT
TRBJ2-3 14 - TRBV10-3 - CANTYRGNTDTQYF TGTGCCAACACCTATAGGGGAAACACAGATACGCAGTATTTT
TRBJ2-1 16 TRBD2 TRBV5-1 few CASSLVRREGRNEQFF TGCGCCAGCAGCTTGGTGCGTCGGGAGGGCCGGAATGAGCAGTTCTTC
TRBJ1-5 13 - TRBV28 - CASSSTLDQPQHF TGTGCCAGCAGCTCTACCCTTGATCAGCCCCAGCATTTT
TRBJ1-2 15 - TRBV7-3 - CASSLIPGNGAGYTF TGTGCCAGCAGCTTGATACCGGGTAATGGAGCTGGCTACACCTTC
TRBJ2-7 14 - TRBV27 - CASSPTKSSYEQYF TGTGCCAGCAGTCCCACCAAGAGCTCCTACGAGCAGTACTTC
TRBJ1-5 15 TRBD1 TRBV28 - CASSLSRRGNQPQHF TGTGCCAGCAGTTTATCCCGCAGGGGGAATCAGCCCCAGCATTTT
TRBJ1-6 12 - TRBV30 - CAWSGGHSPLHF TGTGCCTGGAGTGGGGGCCATTCACCCCTCCACTTT
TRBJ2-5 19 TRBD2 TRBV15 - CATSGYGLAGGPPQETQYF TGTGCCACCAGCGGGTACGGACTAGCGGGAGGGCCCCCCCAAGAGACCCAGTACTTC
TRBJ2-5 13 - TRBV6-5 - CASAWSIQETQYF TGTGCCAGTGCTTGGTCTATCCAAGAGACCCAGTACTTC
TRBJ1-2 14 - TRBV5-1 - CASSFGGINYGYTF TGCGCCAGCAGCTTTGGGGGGATTAACTATGGCTACACCTTC
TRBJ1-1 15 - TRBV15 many CATSPRGGVNTEAFF TGTGCCACCAGCCCTCGTGGCGGGGTGAACACTGAAGCTTTCTTT
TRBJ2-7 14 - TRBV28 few CASSEQGASYEQYF TGTGCCAGCTCCGAACAGGGTGCCTCCTACGAGCAGTACTTC
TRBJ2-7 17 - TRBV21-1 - CASSKEGEGQPDYEQYF TGTGCCAGCAGCAAAGAAGGCGAAGGACAGCCCGACTACGAGCAGTACTTC
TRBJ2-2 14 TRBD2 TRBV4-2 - CASSQERGARELFF TGTGCCAGCAGCCAAGAGCGGGGGGCCCGGGAGCTGTTTTTT
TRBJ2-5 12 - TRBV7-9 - CASSPKLETQYF TGTGCCAGCAGCCCAAAACTGGAGACCCAGTACTTC
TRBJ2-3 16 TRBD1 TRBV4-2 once CASSQEDRPSTDTQYF TGTGCCAGCAGCCAAGAGGACAGGCCGAGCACAGATACGCAGTATTTT
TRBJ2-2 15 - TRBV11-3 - CASSLIGSITGELFF TGTGCCAGCAGCTTAATCGGGAGCATTACCGGGGAGCTGTTTTTT
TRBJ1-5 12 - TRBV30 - CAWSVLDQPQHF TGTGCCTGGAGTGTACTGGATCAGCCCCAGCATTTT
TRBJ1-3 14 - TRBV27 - CASSKGVSGNTIYF TGTGCCAGCAGTAAGGGAGTCTCTGGAAACACCATATATTTT
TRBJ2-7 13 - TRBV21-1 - CASSTQGTYEQYF TGTGCCAGCAGCACCCAGGGTACCTACGAGCAGTACTTC
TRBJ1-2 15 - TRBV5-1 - CASSAGWGRGYGYTF TGCGCCAGCAGCGCAGGCTGGGGTAGGGGCTATGGCTACACCTTC
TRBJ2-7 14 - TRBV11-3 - CASSLGAAGGEQYF TGTGCCAGCAGCTTAGGGGCAGCCGGGGGCGAGCAGTACTTC
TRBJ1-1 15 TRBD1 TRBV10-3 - CAISEITGGVTEAFF TGTGCCATCAGTGAAATTACAGGGGGTGTCACTGAAGCTTTCTTT
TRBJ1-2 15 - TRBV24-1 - CATSEGSGVSYGYTF TGTGCCACCAGTGAAGGTTCAGGGGTCTCCTATGGCTACACCTTC
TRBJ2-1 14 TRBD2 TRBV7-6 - CASSPGTSNYEQFF TGTGCCAGCAGCCCCGGGACTAGTAACTATGAGCAGTTCTTC
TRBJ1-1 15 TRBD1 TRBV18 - CASSPLYRGGTEAFF TGTGCCAGCTCACCACTCTACAGGGGAGGCACTGAAGCTTTCTTT
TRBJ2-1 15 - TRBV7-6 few CASSFDRISYNEQFF TGTGCCAGCAGCTTTGACAGGATCTCCTACAATGAGCAGTTCTTC
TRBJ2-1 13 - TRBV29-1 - CSVEGSTYNEQFF TGCAGCGTTGAAGGTTCCACCTACAATGAGCAGTTCTTC
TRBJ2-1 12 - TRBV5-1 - CASSFGQNEQFF TGCGCCAGCAGCTTCGGACAGAATGAGCAGTTCTTC
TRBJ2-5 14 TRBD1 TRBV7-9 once CASGTGGMRETQYF TGTGCCAGCGGCACAGGGGGCATGCGGGAGACCCAGTACTTC
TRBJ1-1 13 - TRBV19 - CASNLGGNTEAFF TGTGCCAGCAACCTTGGAGGGAACACTGAAGCTTTCTTT
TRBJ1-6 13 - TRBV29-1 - CSVLTAINSPLHF TGCAGCGTCCTGACAGCTATTAATTCACCCCTCCACTTT
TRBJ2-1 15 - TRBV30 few CACLGRGRFYNEQFF TGTGCCTGCCTCGGTAGGGGAAGGTTCTACAATGAGCAGTTCTTC
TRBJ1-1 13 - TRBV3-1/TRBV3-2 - CASSLRGRTEAFF TGTGCCAGCTCTCTTAGAGGAAGAACTGAAGCTTTCTTT
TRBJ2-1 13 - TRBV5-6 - CASSLVGVHEQFF TGTGCCAGCAGCTTGGTAGGGGTCCATGAGCAGTTCTTC
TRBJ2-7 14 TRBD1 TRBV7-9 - CASSFGTASYEQYF TGTGCCAGCAGCTTCGGGACAGCCTCCTACGAGCAGTACTTC
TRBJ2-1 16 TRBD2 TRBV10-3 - CAISELGTSSYNEQFF TGTGCCATCAGTGAGTTAGGGACTAGCTCCTACAATGAGCAGTTCTTC
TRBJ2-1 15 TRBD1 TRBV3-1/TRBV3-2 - CASSQAGTATNEQFF TGTGCCAGCAGCCAAGCCGGGACAGCAACCAATGAGCAGTTCTTC
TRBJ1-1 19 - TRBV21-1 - CASSTGEVCKGTGNTEAFF TGTGCCAGCAGTACAGGGGAGGTCTGCAAGGGTACTGGGAACACTGAAGCTTTCTTT
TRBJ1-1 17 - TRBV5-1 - CASSPVGGGSMNTEAFF TGCGCCAGCAGCCCGGTCGGGGGGGGATCAATGAACACTGAAGCTTTCTTT
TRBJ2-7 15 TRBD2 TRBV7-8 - CASSLGRGNSYEQYF TGTGCCAGCAGCTTAGGGCGGGGGAACTCCTACGAGCAGTACTTC
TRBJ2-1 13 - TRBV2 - CASSESRGGEQFF TGTGCCAGCAGTGAATCCAGGGGCGGGGAGCAGTTCTTC
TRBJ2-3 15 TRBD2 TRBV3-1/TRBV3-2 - CASSLGGRRTDTQYF TGTGCCAGCAGCCTGGGCGGGAGGCGCACAGATACGCAGTATTTT
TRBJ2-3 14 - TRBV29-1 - CSVEDSGGDDTQYF TGCAGCGTTGAAGATAGTGGAGGAGACGATACGCAGTATTTT
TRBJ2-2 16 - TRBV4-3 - CASSQENGGNTGELFF TGCGCCAGCAGCCAAGAGAACGGCGGGAACACCGGGGAGCTGTTTTTT
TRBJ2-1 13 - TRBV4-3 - CASSQEIDTKQFF TGCGCCAGCAGCCAAGAGATCGACACGAAGCAGTTCTTC
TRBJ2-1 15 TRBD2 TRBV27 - CASSFSSGGTSEQFF TGTGCCAGCAGTTTTAGTAGCGGGGGGACCAGTGAGCAGTTCTTC
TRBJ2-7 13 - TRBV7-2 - CASRPGSSYEQYF TGTGCCAGCAGACCCGGGAGCTCCTACGAGCAGTACTTC
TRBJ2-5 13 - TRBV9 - CASSVGPEETQYF TGTGCCAGCAGCGTAGGGCCAGAAGAGACCCAGTACTTC
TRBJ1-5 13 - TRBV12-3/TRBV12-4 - CASSPGGGQPQHF TGTGCCAGCAGTCCCGGGGGTGGTCAGCCCCAGCATTTT
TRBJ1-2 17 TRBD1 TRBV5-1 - CASSPGQGGGTVYGYTF TGCGCCAGCAGCCCGGGACAGGGCGGAGGGACGGTCTATGGCTACACCTTC